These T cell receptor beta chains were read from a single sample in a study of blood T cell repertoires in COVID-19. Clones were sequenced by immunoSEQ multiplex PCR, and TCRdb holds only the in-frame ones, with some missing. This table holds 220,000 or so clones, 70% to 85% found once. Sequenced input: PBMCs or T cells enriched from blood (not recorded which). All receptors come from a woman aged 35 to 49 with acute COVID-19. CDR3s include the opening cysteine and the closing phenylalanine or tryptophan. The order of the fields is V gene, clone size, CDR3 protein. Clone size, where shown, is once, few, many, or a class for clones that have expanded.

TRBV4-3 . CASSQDPRGNTEAFF
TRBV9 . CASSVDPSETQYF
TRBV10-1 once CASRGSTGENEQFF
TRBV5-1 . CASSLGRRGETQYF
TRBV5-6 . CASSSPYLTGAKSTDTQYF
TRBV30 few CAWGTGVSPLHF
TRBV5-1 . CASNPGGTSGASYEQYF
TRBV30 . CAWGRLAGGREQYF
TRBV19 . CASSIQGGTSGGPKETQYF
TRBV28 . CASGAGVANYGYTF
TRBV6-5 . CASSTGQGNYGYTF
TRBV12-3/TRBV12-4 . CASSRLVTDTQYF
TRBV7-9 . CASSLYGQGTNEKLFF
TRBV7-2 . CASSLGQGIYNQPQHF
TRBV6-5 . CASRRGSVRDTQYF
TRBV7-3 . CASSSGVGELFF
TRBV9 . CASSGDIPGYEQFF
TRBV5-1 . CASSSAGNSYNEQFF
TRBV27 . CASNSPGQGVYGYTF
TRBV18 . CASSPRVGGTNTEAFF
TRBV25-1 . CASRQGNQPQHF
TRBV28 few CASSFGGGRADTQYF
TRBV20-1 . CSASKTDDQPQHF
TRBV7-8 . CASSLADNSGYTF
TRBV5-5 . CASSLWLAGNEQFF
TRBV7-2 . CASSIPQGADGYTF
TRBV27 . CASSLSGGSNQPQHF
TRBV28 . CASSFSSYNSPLHF